The rows below give T cell receptor beta chains drawn from one sample of a study of blood T cell repertoires in COVID-19. TCRdb keeps only in-frame clones here, not all; method: immunoSEQ multiplex PCR. This table holds some 360,000 clones, 70% to 90% found once. The material sequenced was peripheral blood. The receptors stem from a woman aged 55-70 years with COVID-19, enrolled during active disease. The CDR3 runs from the conserved cysteine through the conserved F or W. Each record gives: V gene, J gene, clone size, D gene, CDR3 protein, CDR3 DNA. The D gene is left open where the match is weak. Clone size appears in some rows only: once, few, many, or a class for an expanded clone.

TRBV5-6	TRBJ2-7	-	-	CASTSQGGVSYEQYF	TGTGCCAGCACTTCCCAGGGCGGAGTCTCCTACGAGCAGTACTTC
TRBV7-3	TRBJ2-1	-	-	CASSLSSSSYNEQFF	TGTGCCAGCAGCTTATCGTCTAGCTCCTACAATGAGCAGTTCTTC
TRBV29-1	TRBJ2-1	-	-	CSVEDITKRLGEQFF	TGCAGCGTTGAAGATATCACCAAGCGGTTGGGTGAGCAGTTCTTC
TRBV7-8	TRBJ2-7	-	-	CASSLGTYEQYF	TGTGCCAGCAGCTTAGGGACTTACGAGCAGTACTTC
TRBV6-6	TRBJ2-7	once	TRBD2	CASNPRGASYEQYF	TGTGCCAGCAACCCGCGGGGGGCTAGCTACGAGCAGTACTTC
TRBV19	TRBJ1-4	-	TRBD1	CASYDRADEKLFF	TGTGCCAGTTACGACAGGGCCGATGAAAAACTGTTTTTT
TRBV6-5	TRBJ1-4	-	-	CASSPGLEKLFF	TGTGCCAGCAGCCCAGGGTTAGAAAAACTGTTTTTT
TRBV7-3	TRBJ2-2	-	-	CASALQGSSNTGELFF	TGTGCCAGCGCGCTACAGGGTTCCTCGAACACCGGGGAGCTGTTTTTT
TRBV2	TRBJ1-1	once	TRBD1	CASSERTGANTEAFF	TGTGCCAGCAGTGAGAGGACAGGGGCGAACACTGAAGCTTTCTTT
TRBV9	TRBJ1-6	-	TRBD1	CASSATTGNSPLHF	TGTGCCAGCAGCGCCACGACAGGGAATTCACCCCTCCACTTT
TRBV5-5	TRBJ2-7	-	TRBD1	CASSHAGTGAYEQYF	TGTGCCAGCAGTCACGCCGGGACAGGGGCCTACGAGCAGTACTTC
TRBV7-2	TRBJ1-3	-	TRBD1	CASSLWDRGRGAGNTIYF	TGTGCCAGCAGCCTGTGGGACAGGGGGCGGGGAGCGGGAAACACCATATATTTT
TRBV27	TRBJ2-2	once	-	CASSLIGRAAGELFF	TGTGCCAGCAGTTTAATTGGCAGGGCCGCCGGGGAGCTGTTTTTT
TRBV4-2	TRBJ1-5	-	-	CASSPGVANQPQHF	TGTGCCAGCAGCCCCGGGGTAGCAAATCAGCCCCAGCATTTT
TRBV24-1	TRBJ2-1	-	TRBD2	CATGLAGSGALRQFF	TGTGCCACCGGCCTGGCGGGTAGCGGGGCCTTAAGGCAGTTCTTC
TRBV5-1	TRBJ1-1	-	-	CASREAFVPENTEAFF	TGCGCCAGCCGCGAGGCCTTTGTACCAGAGAACACTGAAGCTTTCTTT
TRBV21-1	TRBJ2-3	-	-	CASSPRLTDTQYF	TGTGCCAGCAGCCCCCGTCTCACAGATACGCAGTATTTT
TRBV29-1	TRBJ2-3	-	-	CSVESGQATSTDTQYF	TGCAGCGTTGAGAGCGGTCAGGCTACTAGCACAGATACGCAGTATTTT
TRBV19	TRBJ1-5	-	TRBD1	CASSGTGTYSNQPQHF	TGTGCCAGTAGTGGGACAGGGACCTATAGCAATCAGCCCCAGCATTTT
TRBV7-9	TRBJ2-2	-	TRBD1	CASSRDRGGSRTGELFF	TGTGCCAGCAGCCGGGACAGGGGTGGATCGAGAACCGGGGAGCTGTTTTTT
TRBV18	TRBJ1-4	-	-	CASSPPTAVHEKLFF	TGTGCCAGCTCACCACCAACTGCTGTACATGAAAAACTGTTTTTT
TRBV12-3/TRBV12-4	TRBJ2-7	-	-	CASSLRGGAEQYF	TGTGCCAGCAGTTTAAGGGGGGGGGCCGAGCAGTACTTC
TRBV20-1	TRBJ1-1	-	-	CSARGRGEAFF	TGCAGTGCTAGAGGAAGAGGGGAAGCTTTCTTT
TRBV20-1	TRBJ1-1	-	-	CSANRVLGAFF	TGCAGTGCAAACAGGGTCCTCGGCGCTTTCTTT
TRBV7-9	TRBJ1-2	-	TRBD1	CASSGSRGGAGNGYTF	TGTGCCAGCAGCGGTTCGCGAGGGGGCGCGGGGAATGGCTACACCTTC
TRBV24-1	TRBJ2-6	-	TRBD2	CATSDPRGVSGANVLTF	TGTGCCACCAGTGATCCCCGGGGGGTCTCTGGGGCCAACGTCCTGACTTTC
TRBV28	TRBJ1-5	few	TRBD1	CASSTPGQGLSNQPQHF	TGTGCCAGCAGTACTCCGGGACAGGGACTAAGCAATCAGCCCCAGCATTTT
TRBV19	TRBJ2-4	-	TRBD2	CASSIWQGGSKNIQYF	TGTGCCAGTAGTATATGGCAGGGAGGGTCCAAAAACATTCAGTACTTC
TRBV2	TRBJ1-1	-	-	CASKPLRGATEAFF	TGTGCCAGCAAACCCCTTCGGGGGGCCACTGAAGCTTTCTTT
TRBV3-1/TRBV3-2	TRBJ1-2	few	TRBD1	CASSQADRGVFDGYTF	TGTGCCAGCAGCCAAGCGGACAGGGGGGTTTTTGATGGCTACACCTTC
TRBV13	TRBJ1-4	-	-	CASSLGRTGQLFF	TGTGCCAGCAGCTTAGGCCGTACAGGGCAACTGTTTTTT
TRBV7-7	TRBJ2-5	-	TRBD2	CASSLSSGGVLDTQYF	TGTGCCAGCAGCTTATCTAGCGGGGGGGTCCTAGATACCCAGTACTTC
TRBV2	TRBJ2-1	-	-	CASSVVRANNEQFF	TGTGCCAGCAGTGTGGTCCGAGCAAACAATGAGCAGTTCTTC
TRBV18	TRBJ1-4	-	-	CASSPNIPTNEKLFF	TGTGCCAGCTCACCTAACATTCCAACTAATGAAAAACTGTTTTTT
TRBV11-2	TRBJ2-1	once	-	CASSGLHYNEQFF	TGTGCCAGCTCGGGACTCCACTACAATGAGCAGTTCTTC
TRBV5-1	TRBJ1-1	-	TRBD1	CASSLGTGKGSEAFF	TGCGCCAGCAGCTTGGGGACAGGTAAGGGGTCTGAAGCTTTCTTT
TRBV11-3	TRBJ1-1	-	-	CASSIQGNTEAFF	TGTGCCAGCAGCATACAGGGGAACACTGAAGCTTTCTTT
TRBV5-1	TRBJ1-5	-	-	CASSPSFEGNQPQHF	TGCGCCAGCAGCCCCAGTTTCGAGGGCAATCAGCCCCAGCATTTT
TRBV7-2	TRBJ2-3	-	TRBD2	CASSLLAGGRTDTQYF	TGTGCCAGCAGCTTACTTGCGGGGGGGAGGACAGATACGCAGTATTTT
TRBV6-5	TRBJ2-6	-	-	CASTLDTSGANVLTF	TGTGCCAGCACCCTCGACACCTCTGGGGCCAACGTCCTGACTTTC
TRBV3-1/TRBV3-2	TRBJ1-2	-	-	CASSPWADNYGYTF	TGTGCCAGCAGCCCTTGGGCTGATAACTATGGCTACACCTTC
TRBV27	TRBJ2-3	-	TRBD2	CASRRLAGGTDTQYF	TGTGCCAGCAGGAGACTAGCGGGGGGCACAGATACGCAGTATTTT
TRBV6-5	TRBJ1-6	-	TRBD1	CASSYSRTGAYSPLHF	TGTGCCAGCAGTTACTCGCGAACAGGGGCCTATTCACCCCTCCACTTT